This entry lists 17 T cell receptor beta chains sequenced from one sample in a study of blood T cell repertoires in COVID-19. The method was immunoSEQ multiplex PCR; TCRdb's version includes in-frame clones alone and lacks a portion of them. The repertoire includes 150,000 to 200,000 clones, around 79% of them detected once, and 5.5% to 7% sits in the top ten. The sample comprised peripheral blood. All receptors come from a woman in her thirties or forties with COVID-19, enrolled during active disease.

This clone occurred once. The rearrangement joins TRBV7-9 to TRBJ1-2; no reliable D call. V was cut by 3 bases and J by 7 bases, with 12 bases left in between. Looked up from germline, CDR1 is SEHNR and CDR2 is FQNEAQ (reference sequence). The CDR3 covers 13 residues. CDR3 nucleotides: TGTGCCAGCAGCTTTGGGGAAACTAGTGGCTACACCTTC. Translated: CASSFGETSGYTF.

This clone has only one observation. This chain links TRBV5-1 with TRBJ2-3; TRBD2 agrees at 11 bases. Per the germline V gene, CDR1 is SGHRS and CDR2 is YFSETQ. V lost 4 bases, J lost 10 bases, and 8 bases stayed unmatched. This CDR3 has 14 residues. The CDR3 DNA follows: TGCGCCAGCAGCCCATCACTAGCGGGGGAACCGCAGTATTTT. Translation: CASSPSLAGEPQYF.

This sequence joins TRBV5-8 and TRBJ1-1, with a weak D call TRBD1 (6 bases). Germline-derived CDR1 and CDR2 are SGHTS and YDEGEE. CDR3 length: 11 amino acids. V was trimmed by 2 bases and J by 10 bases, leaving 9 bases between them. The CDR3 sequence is CASSLRGGAFF. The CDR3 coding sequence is TGTGCCAGCAGCTTAAGGGGGGGAGCTTTCTTT.

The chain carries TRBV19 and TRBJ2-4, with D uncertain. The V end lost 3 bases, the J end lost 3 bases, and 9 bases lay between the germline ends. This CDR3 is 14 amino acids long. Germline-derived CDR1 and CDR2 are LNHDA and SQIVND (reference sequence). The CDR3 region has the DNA TGTGCCAGTAGTATTGATCCAGGCAAAAACATTCAGTACTTC. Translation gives CASSIDPGKNIQYF. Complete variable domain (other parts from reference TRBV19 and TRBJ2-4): DGGITQSPKYLFRKEGQNVTLSCEQNLNHDAMYWYRQDPGQGLRLIYYSQIVNDFQKGDIAEGYSVSREKKESFPLTVTSAQKNPTAFYLCASSIDPGKNIQYFGAGTRLSVL.

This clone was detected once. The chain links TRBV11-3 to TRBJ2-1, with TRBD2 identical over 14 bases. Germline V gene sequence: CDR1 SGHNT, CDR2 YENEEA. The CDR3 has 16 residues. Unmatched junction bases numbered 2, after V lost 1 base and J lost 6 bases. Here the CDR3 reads CASSLGLAGGRNEQFF. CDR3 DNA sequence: TGTGCCAGCAGCTTAGGACTAGCGGGGGGGCGCAATGAGCAGTTCTTC.

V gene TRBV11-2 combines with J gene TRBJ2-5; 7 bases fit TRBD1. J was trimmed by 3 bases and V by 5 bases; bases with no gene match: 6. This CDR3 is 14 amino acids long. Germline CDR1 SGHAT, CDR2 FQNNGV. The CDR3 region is CASSRDRLEETQYF. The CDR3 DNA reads TGTGCCAGCAGCCGGGACAGACTCGAAGAGACCCAGTACTTC.

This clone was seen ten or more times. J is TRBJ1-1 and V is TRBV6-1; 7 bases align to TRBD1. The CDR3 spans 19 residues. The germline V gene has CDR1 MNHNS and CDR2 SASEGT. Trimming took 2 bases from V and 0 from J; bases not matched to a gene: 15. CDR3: CASSEQKRTGYFMNTEAFF. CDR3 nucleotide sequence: TGTGCCAGCAGTGAACAAAAAAGGACAGGATACTTCATGAACACTGAAGCTTTCTTT.

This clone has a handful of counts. This CDR3 is CASSYSTVPEAFF. In nucleotides, the CDR3 is TGTGCCAGCAGTTACTCGACAGTCCCTGAAGCTTTCTTT. The chain couples TRBV6-2 or TRBV6-3 to TRBJ1-1, with D perhaps matching TRBD1 (5 bases). The CDR3 sequence is 13 residues long. Trimming removed 0 bases at V and 6 bases at J, with 8 bases between. CDR1 MNHEY and CDR2 SVGEGT come from the germline V gene.

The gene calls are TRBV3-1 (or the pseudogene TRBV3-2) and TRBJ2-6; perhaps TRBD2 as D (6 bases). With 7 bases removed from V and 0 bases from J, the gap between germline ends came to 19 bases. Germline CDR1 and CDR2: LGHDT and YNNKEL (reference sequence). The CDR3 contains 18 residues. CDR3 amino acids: CASTPGLCPLSGANVLTF. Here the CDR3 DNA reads TGTGCCAGCACCCCGGGACTTTGCCCCCTCTCTGGGGCCAACGTCCTGACTTTC.

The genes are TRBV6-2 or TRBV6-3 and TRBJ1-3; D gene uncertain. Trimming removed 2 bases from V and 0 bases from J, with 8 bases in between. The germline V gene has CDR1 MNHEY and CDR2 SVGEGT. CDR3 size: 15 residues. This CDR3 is CASSYRRHSGNTIYF. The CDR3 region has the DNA TGTGCCAGCAGTTACCGCAGGCACTCTGGAAACACCATATATTTT.

The CDR3 region has the DNA TGTGCCAGCAGCCAAGAAGGAGCGGGAGGTCAAGATACGCAGTATTTT. This translates into CASSQEGAGGQDTQYF. The gene calls are TRBV3-1 (or the pseudogene TRBV3-2) and TRBJ2-3; TRBD2 matches at 9 bases. This CDR3 is 16 amino acids long. Germline loops: CDR1 LGHDT, CDR2 YNNKEL (reference sequence). The V gene end was trimmed by 0 bases and the J gene end by 5 bases; junction bases not matched to a gene: 6.

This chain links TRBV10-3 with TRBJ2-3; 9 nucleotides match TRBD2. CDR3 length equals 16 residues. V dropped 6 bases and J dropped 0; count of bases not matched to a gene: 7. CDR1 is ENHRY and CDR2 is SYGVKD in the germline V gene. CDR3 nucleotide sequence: TGTGCCATCAGGGCGGGAGGGCCTGGTAGCACAGATACGCAGTATTTT. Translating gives CAIRAGGPGSTDTQYF.

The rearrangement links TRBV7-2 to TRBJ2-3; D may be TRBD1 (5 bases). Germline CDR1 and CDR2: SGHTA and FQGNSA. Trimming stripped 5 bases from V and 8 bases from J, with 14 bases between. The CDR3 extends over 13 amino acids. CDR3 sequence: CASSTMDIGTQYF. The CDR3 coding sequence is TGTGCCAGCAGCACCATGGACATCGGTACGCAGTATTTT.

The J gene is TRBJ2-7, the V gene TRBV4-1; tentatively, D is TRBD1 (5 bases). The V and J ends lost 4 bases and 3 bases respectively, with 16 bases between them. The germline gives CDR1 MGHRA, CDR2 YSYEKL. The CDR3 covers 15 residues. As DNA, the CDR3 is TGCGCCAGCAGCCCTCGATTTGCAGGGCACTACGAGCAGTACTTC. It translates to CASSPRFAGHYEQYF.

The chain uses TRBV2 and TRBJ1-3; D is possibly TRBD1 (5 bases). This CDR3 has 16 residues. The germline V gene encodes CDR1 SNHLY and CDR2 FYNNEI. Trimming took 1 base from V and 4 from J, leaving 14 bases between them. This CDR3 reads CASSEVGGRMGNTIYF. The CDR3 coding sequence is TGTGCCAGCAGTGAAGTCGGGGGAAGGATGGGAAACACCATATATTTT. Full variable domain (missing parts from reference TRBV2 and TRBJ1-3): EPEVTQTPSHQVTQMGQEVILRCVPISNHLYFYWYRQILGQKVEFLVSFYNNEISEKSEIFDDQFSVERPDGSNFTLKIRSTKLEDSAMYFCASSEVGGRMGNTIYFGEGSWLTVV.

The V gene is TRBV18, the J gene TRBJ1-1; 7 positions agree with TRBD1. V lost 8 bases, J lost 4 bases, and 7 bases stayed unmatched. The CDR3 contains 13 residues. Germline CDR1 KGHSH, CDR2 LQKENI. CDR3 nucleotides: TGTGCCAGCCGGGACAGCGCCTTCACTGAAGCTTTCTTT. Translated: CASRDSAFTEAFF.

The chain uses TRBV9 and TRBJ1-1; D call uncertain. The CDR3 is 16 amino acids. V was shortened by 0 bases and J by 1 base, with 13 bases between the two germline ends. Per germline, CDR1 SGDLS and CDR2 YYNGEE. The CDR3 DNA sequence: TGTGCCAGCAGCGTAGACGGGAGGGTAAAGAACACTGAAGCTTTCTTT. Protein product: CASSVDGRVKNTEAFF.